This T cell receptor beta chain came from a study of CD8 T cells in Susac syndrome. Study as a whole: Patients with Susac syndrome were, at the time of blood collection, therapy-naive, maintained on corticosteroids, or maintained on intravenous immunoglobulin alone. Study-level findings and limits: In Susac syndrome, the CD4+ T cell repertoires did not show clonal expansion.

With random hexamers, reverse transcription was performed on about 0.45 to 1 ug of RNA. The CDR3 of TCR beta was amplified by immunoSEQ multiplex PCR across 54 Vbeta and 13 Jbeta. TCRdb re-derived calls from the immunoSEQ multiplex PCR reads in MiXCR, one entry per CDR3 protein. The sample holds under 250,000 distinct CDR3 sequences, approximately 94% seen once. V was trimmed by 4 bases and J by 0 bases, leaving 9 bases between them. The CDR3 length is 14 residues. CDR1 SGHNT and CDR2 YYREEE come from the germline V gene (reference sequence). On this clonotype: The antigen is unknown.

In contrast to the negatively isolated CD8+ and CD4+ T cells, TEMRA cells were FACS-enriched. The gene calls are TRBV5-4 and TRBJ2-3; tentatively, D is TRBD2 (6 bases). The clonotype was recovered from a human donor with Susac syndrome. The sequencing sample was made of CD4+ T cells from PBMCs. CDR3 coding DNA: TGTGCCAGCAGCCGGGACTCAAGCACAGATACGCAGTATTTT. Its protein product is CASSRDSSTDTQYF.